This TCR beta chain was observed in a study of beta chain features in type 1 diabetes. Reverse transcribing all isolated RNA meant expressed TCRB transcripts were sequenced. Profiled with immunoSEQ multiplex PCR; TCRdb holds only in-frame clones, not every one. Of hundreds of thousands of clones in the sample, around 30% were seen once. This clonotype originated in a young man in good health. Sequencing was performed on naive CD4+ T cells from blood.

The CDR3 coding sequence is TGCAGCGTTTCCGGCCGCCAAGAGACCCAGTACTTC. Translation: CSVSGRQETQYF. The V call is TRBV29-1, the J call TRBJ2-5; D call uncertain. The CDR3 has 12 residues. CDR1 is SQVTM and CDR2 is ANQGSEA in the germline V gene. V was shortened by 5 bases and J by 1 base, with 8 bases between the two germline ends.